The sequence of this T cell receptor beta chain was determined in a study of identical twins. This clonotype was seen only a few times. TCRdb re-called the 5' RACE reads with MiXCR, one entry per CDR3 protein. The sample lists 500,000 to 700,000 distinct CDR3 sequences, under 8.5% occurring once. Unmatched junction bases numbered 7, after V lost 3 bases and J lost 0 bases. The CDR3 is 17 amino acids. The V gene's germline CDR1 is SGHRS and CDR2 YFSETQ. These data were likewise used in another study, on yellow fever vaccine responses in identical twins.

The chain uses TRBV5-1 and TRBJ2-3, with TRBD1 identical over 10 bases. This TCR derives from a woman aged 18-29 years in good health. The sequenced sample consisted of PBMCs. The CDR3 region is CASSYGQGGRSTDTQYF. The CDR3 DNA sequence: TGCGCCAGCAGCTACGGACAGGGGGGACGTAGCACAGATACGCAGTATTTT.